This note documents a single TCR beta chain sequence. CDR3 size: 14 residues. V was cut by 2 bases and J by 8 bases, with 15 bases left in between. Germline V gene data show CDR1 as MGHRA and CDR2 as YSYEKL. Profiled with immunoSEQ multiplex PCR; TCRdb holds only in-frame clones, not every one. The sample yields over 20,000 clones, roughly 87% seen once. Robust Merkel cell polyomavirus Large T antigen positivity by immunohistochemistry was seen in all patients' tumors. This entry belongs to a study of tumor-infiltrating T cells and Merkel cell polyomavirus. Study-wide context: The T cells studied were KLL-specific CD8+ cells against Merkel polyomavirus.

This chain connects TRBV4-1 to TRBJ1-2; D might be TRBD1 (6 bases). Material: lymph node tissue. The receptor was isolated from a man over 45 with Merkel cell carcinoma. CDR3 region: CASSQQLQGEGYTF. The CDR3 DNA reads TGCGCCAGCAGCCAACAATTACAGGGTGAAGGCTACACCTTC.